What follows is one T cell receptor (beta chain) and its context. This sample was included in a study of control samples from healthy donors and cancer patients. The V gene's germline CDR1 is SNHLY and CDR2 FYNNEI. With 2 bases clipped from V and 4 bases from J, the junction kept 4 bases outside the gene matches. The CDR3 has 14 residues. Using immunoSEQ multiplex PCR, the repertoire was profiled, and TCRdb retains in-frame clones only, with some absent. The table lists under 150,000 clones, 85% to 90% of them singletons, with about 1.1% in the top ten. The sample comprised PBMCs. This chain links TRBV2 with TRBJ2-7; 8 bases fit TRBD1. The TCR sequence derives from a woman in her forties or fifties with colorectal cancer. The CDR3 sequence is CASSENRGIYEQYF. For the CDR3, the DNA is TGTGCCAGCAGTGAAAACAGGGGGATTTACGAGCAGTACTTC.